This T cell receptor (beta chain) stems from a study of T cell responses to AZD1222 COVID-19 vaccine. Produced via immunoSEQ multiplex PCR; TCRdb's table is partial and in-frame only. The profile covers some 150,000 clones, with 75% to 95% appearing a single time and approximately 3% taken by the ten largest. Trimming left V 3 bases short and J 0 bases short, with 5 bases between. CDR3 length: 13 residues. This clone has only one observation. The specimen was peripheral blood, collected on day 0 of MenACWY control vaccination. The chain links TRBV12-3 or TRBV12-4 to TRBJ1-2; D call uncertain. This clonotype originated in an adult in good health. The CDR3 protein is CASSFQANYGYTF. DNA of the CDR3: TGTGCCAGCAGTTTTCAAGCTAACTATGGCTACACCTTC.